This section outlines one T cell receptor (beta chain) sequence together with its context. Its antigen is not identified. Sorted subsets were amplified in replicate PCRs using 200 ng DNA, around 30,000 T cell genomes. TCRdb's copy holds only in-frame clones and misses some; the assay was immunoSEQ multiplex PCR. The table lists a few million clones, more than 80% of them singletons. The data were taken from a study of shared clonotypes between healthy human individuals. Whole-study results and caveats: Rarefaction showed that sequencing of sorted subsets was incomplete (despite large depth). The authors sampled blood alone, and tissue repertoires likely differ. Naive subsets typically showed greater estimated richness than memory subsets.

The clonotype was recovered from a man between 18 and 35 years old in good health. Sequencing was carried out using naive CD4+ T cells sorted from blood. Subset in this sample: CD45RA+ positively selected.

The CDR3 nucleotides are TGTGCCAGTAGTATTTTTGACGTCAATCAGCCCCAGCATTTT. Protein sequence: CASSIFDVNQPQHF. The genes are TRBV19 and TRBJ1-5; D not certain. V was trimmed by 3 bases and J by 3 bases, leaving 9 bases between them. Germline V gene data show CDR1 as LNHDA and CDR2 as SQIVND (reference sequence). The CDR3 runs 14 residues.